The present entry profiles one T cell receptor (beta chain) with its context. Other DNA sequences in this sample translate to the same CDR3. The entry originates in a study of blood T cell repertoires in COVID-19. Turning to the study itself: The United States, Italy and Spain provided the acute and convalescent COVID-19 samples.

Trimming pared 5 bases from V and 3 bases from J, leaving 6 bases between. CDR3 length: 12 residues. CDR1 and CDR2 from the germline V gene are SGHTA and FQGNSA. Per the study methods: Nucleated cell counts were estimated from reference gene primer amplification. The method was immunoSEQ multiplex PCR; TCRdb's version includes in-frame clones alone and lacks a portion of them. For V, J and clone size, that table is used; D and trimming come from the DNA. The sample consists of roughly 170,000 clones, more than 75% of them appearing once. Sequencing was carried out using peripheral blood. The chain couples TRBV7-2 to TRBJ2-3; perhaps TRBD2 as D (5 bases). This receptor was identified in a woman aged 18-29 years who had recovered from COVID-19. The DNA of the CDR3 is TGTGCCAGCAGCCCGGGGACAGATACGCAGTATTTT. Its translation is CASSPGTDTQYF.